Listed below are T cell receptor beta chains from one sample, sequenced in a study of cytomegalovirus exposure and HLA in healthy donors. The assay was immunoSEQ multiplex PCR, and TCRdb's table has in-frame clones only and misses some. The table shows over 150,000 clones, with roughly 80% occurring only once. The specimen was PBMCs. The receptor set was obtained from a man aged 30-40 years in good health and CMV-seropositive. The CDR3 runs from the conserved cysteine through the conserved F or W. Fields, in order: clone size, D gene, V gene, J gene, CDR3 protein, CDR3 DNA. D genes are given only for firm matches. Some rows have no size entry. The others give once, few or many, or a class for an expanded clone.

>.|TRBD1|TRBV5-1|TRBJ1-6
CASSWGDSGSSYNSPLHF
TGCGCCAGCAGCTGGGGGGACAGTGGGAGCTCCTATAATTCACCCCTCCACTTT
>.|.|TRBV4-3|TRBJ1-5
CASSQDNNNQPQHF
TGCGCCAGCAGCCAAGATAACAACAATCAGCCCCAGCATTTT
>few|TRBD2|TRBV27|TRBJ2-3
CASRPGTNTDTQYF
TGTGCCAGCAGGCCCGGGACTAACACAGATACGCAGTATTTT
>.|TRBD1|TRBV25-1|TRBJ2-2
CVSREPQGAFTGELFF
TGTGTCAGCAGGGAACCACAGGGGGCGTTTACCGGGGAGTTGTTTTTT
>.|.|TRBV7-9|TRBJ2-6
CASTLTEAAGANVLTF
TGTGCCAGCACCCTGACGGAGGCTGCTGGGGCCAACGTCCTGACTTTC
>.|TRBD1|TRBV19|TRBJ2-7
CASSTRDSYEQYF
TGTGCCAGTAGTACTCGGGACAGCTACGAGCAGTACTTC
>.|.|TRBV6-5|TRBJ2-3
CASSYLVSTDTQYF
TGTGCCAGCAGTTACCTCGTCAGCACAGATACGCAGTATTTT
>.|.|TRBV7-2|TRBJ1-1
CASSLHRDYNTEAFF
TGTGCCAGCAGCTTACACCGGGACTACAACACTGAAGCTTTCTTT
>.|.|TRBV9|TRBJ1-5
CASSALGGNQPQHF
TGTGCCAGCAGCGCGTTAGGGGGCAATCAGCCCCAGCATTTT
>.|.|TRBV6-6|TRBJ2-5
CASSLEAGARETQYF
TGTGCCAGCAGTTTGGAGGCGGGGGCTAGGGAGACCCAGTACTTC
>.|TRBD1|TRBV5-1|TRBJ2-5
CASSTGAVQETQYF
TGCGCCAGCAGTACAGGGGCGGTCCAAGAGACCCAGTACTTC
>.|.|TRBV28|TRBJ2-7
CASGGHMSSYEQYF
TGTGCCAGCGGTGGACACATGAGCTCCTACGAGCAGTACTTC
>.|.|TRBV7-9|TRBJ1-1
CASSIEAPYTEAFF
TGTGCCAGCAGCATAGAAGCGCCGTACACTGAAGCTTTCTTT
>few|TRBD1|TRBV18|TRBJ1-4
CASSLGQLFNEKLFF
TGTGCCAGCTCACTGGGACAGCTCTTTAATGAAAAACTGTTTTTT
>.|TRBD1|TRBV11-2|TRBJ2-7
CASSHTLTGGEQYF
TGTGCCAGCAGCCATACCCTGACAGGGGGCGAGCAGTACTTC
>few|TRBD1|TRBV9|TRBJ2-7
CASSSTDREEQYF
TGTGCCAGCAGCTCAACGGACAGGGAAGAGCAGTACTTC
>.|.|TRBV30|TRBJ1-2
CAWSVHRVNYGYTF
TGTGCCTGGAGTGTACACAGGGTGAACTATGGCTACACCTTC
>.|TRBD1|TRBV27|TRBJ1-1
CASTPGTGNTEAFF
TGTGCCAGCACCCCCGGGACAGGGAACACTGAAGCTTTCTTT
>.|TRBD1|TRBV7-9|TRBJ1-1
CASSPRDRENTEAFF
TGTGCCAGCAGCCCTCGGGACAGGGAGAACACTGAAGCTTTCTTT
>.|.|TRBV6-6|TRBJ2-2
CASSTRQVVSTGELFF
TGTGCCAGCAGTACCCGACAGGTGGTGTCGACCGGGGAGCTGTTTTTT
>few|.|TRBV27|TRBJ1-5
CASSSLGQLNQPQHF
TGTGCCAGCAGCTCGCTTGGGCAGTTGAATCAGCCCCAGCATTTT
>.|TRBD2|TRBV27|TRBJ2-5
CASSPRGLAGQETQYF
TGTGCCAGCAGCCCAAGGGGACTAGCGGGCCAAGAGACCCAGTACTTC
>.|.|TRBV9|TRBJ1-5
CASSRTSTGNQPQHF
TGTGCCAGCAGCCGAACTAGTACAGGGAATCAGCCCCAGCATTTT
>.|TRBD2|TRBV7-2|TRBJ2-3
CASSLEGLAGGQVDTQYF
TGTGCCAGCAGCTTAGAGGGACTAGCGGGGGGGCAAGTAGATACGCAGTATTTT
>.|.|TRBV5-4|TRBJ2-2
CASSPAGTGELFF
TGTGCCAGCAGCCCAGCAGGCACCGGGGAGCTGTTTTTT
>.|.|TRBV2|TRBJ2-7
CASSSRSYEQYF
TGTGCCAGCAGCTCGAGGTCCTACGAGCAGTACTTC
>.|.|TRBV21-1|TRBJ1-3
CASSKDVEGGNTIYF
TGTGCCAGCAGCAAAGACGTGGAGGGTGGAAACACCATATATTTT
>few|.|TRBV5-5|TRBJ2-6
CASSAWSSGANVLTF
TGTGCCAGCAGCGCTTGGAGCTCTGGGGCCAACGTCCTGACTTTC
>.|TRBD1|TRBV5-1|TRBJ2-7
CASSAGQVYEQYF
TGCGCCAGCAGCGCCGGACAGGTGTACGAGCAGTACTTC
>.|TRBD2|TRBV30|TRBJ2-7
CAWSPGLAGGRYEQYF
TGTGCCTGGAGCCCGGGACTAGCGGGGGGGCGATACGAGCAGTACTTC
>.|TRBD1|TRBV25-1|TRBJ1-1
CASSPLGGTGGGKPFF
TGTGCCAGCAGTCCCCTCGGGGGGACAGGGGGCGGGAAACCTTTCTTT
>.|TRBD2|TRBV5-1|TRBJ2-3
CASSPGGSGSDTQYF
TGCGCCAGCAGCCCAGGCGGTAGCGGGTCAGATACGCAGTATTTT
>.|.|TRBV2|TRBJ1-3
CASSEVVGGRGNTIYF
TGTGCCAGCAGTGAAGTAGTCGGGGGGCGAGGAAACACCATATATTTT
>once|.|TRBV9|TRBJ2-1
CASSVVWSYNEQFF
TGTGCCAGCAGCGTAGTTTGGAGCTACAATGAGCAGTTCTTC
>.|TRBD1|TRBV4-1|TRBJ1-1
CASSHGTGGTEAFF
TGCGCCAGCAGCCACGGGACAGGGGGCACTGAAGCTTTCTTT
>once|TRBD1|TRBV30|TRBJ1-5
CAWSQGEYSNQPQHF
TGTGCCTGGAGCCAGGGGGAATATAGCAATCAGCCCCAGCATTTT
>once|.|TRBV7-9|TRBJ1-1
CASSQAGDTEAFF
TGTGCCAGCTCTCAGGCGGGGGACACTGAAGCTTTCTTT
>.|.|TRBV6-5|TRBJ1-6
CASSSLGPDSPLHF
TGTGCCAGCAGTTCATTGGGGCCGGATTCACCCCTCCACTTT
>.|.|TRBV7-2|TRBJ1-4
CASSFLGGGNEKLFF
TGTGCCAGCAGCTTCCTCGGGGGGGGTAATGAAAAACTGTTTTTT
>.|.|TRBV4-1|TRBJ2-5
CASSPTILETQYF
TGCGCCAGCAGCCCTACCATCTTAGAGACCCAGTACTTC
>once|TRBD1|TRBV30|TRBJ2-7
CAWSVKGANSYEQYF
TGTGCCTGGAGTGTTAAGGGGGCGAATAGCTACGAGCAGTACTTC
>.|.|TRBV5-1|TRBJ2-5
CASSLVASEETQYF
TGCGCCAGCAGCTTGGTTGCTAGCGAAGAGACCCAGTACTTC
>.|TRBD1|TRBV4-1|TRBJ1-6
CASSQEAGTANSPLHF
TGCGCCAGCAGCCAAGAAGCCGGGACAGCTAATTCACCCCTCCACTTT
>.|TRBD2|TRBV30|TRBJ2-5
CAWSRGGGQETQYF
TGTGCCTGGAGTCGTGGCGGGGGGCAAGAGACCCAGTACTTC
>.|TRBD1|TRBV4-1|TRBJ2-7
CASSQDPLQGSYEQYF
TGCGCCAGCAGCCAAGATCCCCTACAGGGGAGCTACGAGCAGTACTTC
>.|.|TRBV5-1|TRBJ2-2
CASSFGRDTGELFF
TGCGCCAGCAGCTTTGGCAGGGACACCGGGGAGCTGTTTTTT
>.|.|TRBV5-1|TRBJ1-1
CASSLGAGNTEAFF
TGCGCCAGCAGCTTGGGTGCAGGGAACACTGAAGCTTTCTTT
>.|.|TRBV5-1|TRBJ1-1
CASSLAGETEAFF
TGCGCCAGCAGCTTGGCAGGGGAGACTGAAGCTTTCTTT
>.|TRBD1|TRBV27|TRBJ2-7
CASSSGDSSYEQYF
TGTGCCAGCAGTTCAGGGGACAGCTCCTACGAGCAGTACTTC
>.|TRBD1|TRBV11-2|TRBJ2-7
CASSRGQEFYEQYF
TGTGCCAGCAGTAGAGGACAGGAATTCTACGAGCAGTACTTC
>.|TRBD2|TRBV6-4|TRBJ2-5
CASSELAGGLETQYF
TGTGCCAGCAGTGAACTAGCGGGGGGGCTTGAGACCCAGTACTTC
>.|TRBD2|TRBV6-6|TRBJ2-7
CASSTSEEQYF
TGTGCCAGCAGCACTAGCGAAGAGCAGTACTTC
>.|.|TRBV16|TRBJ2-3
CASSQLASNTDTQYF
TGTGCCAGCAGCCAATTGGCCAGTAACACAGATACGCAGTATTTT
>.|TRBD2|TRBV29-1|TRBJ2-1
CSVEETSGGVNEQFF
TGCAGCGTTGAGGAGACTAGCGGGGGGGTTAATGAGCAGTTCTTC
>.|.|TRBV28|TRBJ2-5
CASSPVSVAETQYF
TGTGCCAGCAGCCCCGTGTCTGTAGCAGAGACCCAGTACTTC
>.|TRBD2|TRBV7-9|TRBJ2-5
CASSQPRGKYQETQYF
TGTGCCAGCAGTCAACCGCGGGGGAAGTACCAAGAGACCCAGTACTTC
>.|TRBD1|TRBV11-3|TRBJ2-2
CASSLTLGQGGVGELFF
TGTGCCAGCAGCTTAACCCTTGGACAGGGGGGGGTCGGGGAGCTGTTTTTT
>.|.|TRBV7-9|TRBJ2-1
CASSLGIQGTFYNEQFF
TGTGCCAGCAGCCTGGGGATACAGGGTACTTTCTACAATGAGCAGTTCTTC
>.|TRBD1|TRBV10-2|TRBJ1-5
CASSEGRRGLGQPQHF
TGCGCCAGCAGTGAAGGACGTAGGGGGCTAGGGCAGCCCCAGCATTTT